The sample holds one count of the clone carrying this TCR beta chain. The CDR3 has 16 amino acids. The V gene end was trimmed by 3 bases and the J gene end by 4 bases; junction bases not matched to a gene: 8. The germline CDR1 and CDR2 sequences are SNHLY and FYNNEI. These data belong to a study of T cell changes during pregnancy in multiple sclerosis. Clones were sequenced by immunoSEQ multiplex PCR, and TCRdb holds only the in-frame ones, with some missing. The sample has around 40,000 clones; about 90% are singletons. This TCR derives from a female donor with multiple sclerosis, enrolled in a pregnancy study. Sequencing used CD8+ T cells from peripheral blood mononuclear cells, obtained before pregnancy. This sequence joins TRBV2 and TRBJ2-7; 11 nucleotides agree with TRBD2. CDR3 amino acids: CASSDLAGGIGYEQYF. The CDR3 DNA follows: TGTGCCAGCAGTGATCTAGCGGGAGGAATAGGGTACGAGCAGTACTTC.